This T cell receptor (beta chain) was recovered during a study of metastatic and nonmetastatic thyroid tumors. Study-wide background: The comparison covered peripheral blood and tumor or nodule tissue in malignant and benign thyroid patients.

Study outcomes and limitations: Malignant tumors reportedly showed significantly higher TCR beta diversity than benign nodules in both blood and tumor.

The germline V gene encodes CDR1 LNHDA and CDR2 SQIVND (reference sequence). V lost 8 bases to trimming and J lost 4 bases; unmatched junction nucleotides: 6. The CDR3 runs to 13 residues. Original processing notes: A distant-metastasis classifier for papillary thyroid cancer was built using CDR3 differences across clinicopathological groups. TCRdb reprocessed the PCR reads via MiXCR. It is TCRdb's table, rather than the study itself, that gives the V and J calls and clone size. Among under 55,000 clones listed, approximately 17% were seen once. None of the patients had undergone any treatment ahead of thyroid surgery. This clone has ten or more counts. The antigen is undetermined.

The V gene is TRBV19, the J gene TRBJ1-2; 8 bases are a match to TRBD1. The receptor comes from a female donor with papillary thyroid cancer or a benign thyroid nodule (not recorded which). Some clones in this sample may be carry-over from other donors' samples. Sequencing used blood. DNA for the CDR3: TGTGCCAGTTCGGGACAGGAGGGCTATGGCTACACCTTC. This codes for CASSGQEGYGYTF. Full variable domain (remainder filled in from reference TRBV19 and TRBJ1-2): DGGITQSPKYLFRKEGQNVTLSCEQNLNHDAMYWYRQDPGQGLRLIYYSQIVNDFQKGDIAEGYSVSREKKESFPLTVTSAQKNPTAFYLCASSGQEGYGYTFGSGTRLTVV.